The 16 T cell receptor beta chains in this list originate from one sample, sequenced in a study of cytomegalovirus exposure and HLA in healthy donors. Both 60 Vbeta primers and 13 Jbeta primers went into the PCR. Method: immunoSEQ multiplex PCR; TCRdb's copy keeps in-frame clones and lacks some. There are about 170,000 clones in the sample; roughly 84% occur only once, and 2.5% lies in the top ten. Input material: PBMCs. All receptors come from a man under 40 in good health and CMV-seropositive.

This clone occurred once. CDR3 coding DNA: TGTGCCAGCAGCTCCCAACCGACTAGCACAGATACGCAGTATTTT. As protein: CASSSQPTSTDTQYF. The V and J genes are TRBV7-9 and TRBJ2-3, with D uncertain. V was clipped by 4 bases and J by 0 bases, with 11 bases between them. Germline values: CDR1 SEHNR, CDR2 FQNEAQ (reference sequence). The CDR3 has 15 residues.

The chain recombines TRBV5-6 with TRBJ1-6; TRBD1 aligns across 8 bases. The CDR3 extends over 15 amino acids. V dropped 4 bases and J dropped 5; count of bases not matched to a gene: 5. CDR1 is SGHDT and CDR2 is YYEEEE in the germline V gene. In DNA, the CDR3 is TGTGCCAGCAGCGCTTTGACAGGGGATAATTCACCCCTCCACTTT. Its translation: CASSALTGDNSPLHF.

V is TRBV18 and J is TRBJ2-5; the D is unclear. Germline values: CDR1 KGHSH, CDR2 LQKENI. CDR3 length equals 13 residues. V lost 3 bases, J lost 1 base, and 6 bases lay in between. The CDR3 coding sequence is TGTGCCAGCTCACCGCGCCTCCAAGAGACCCAGTACTTC. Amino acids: CASSPRLQETQYF.

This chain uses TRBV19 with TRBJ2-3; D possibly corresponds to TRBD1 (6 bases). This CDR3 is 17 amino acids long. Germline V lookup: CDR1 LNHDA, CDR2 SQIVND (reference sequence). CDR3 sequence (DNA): TGTGCGGGACAAGGGCGGCGACTAAATACTAGCACAGATACGCAGTATTTT. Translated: CAGQGRRLNTSTDTQYF.

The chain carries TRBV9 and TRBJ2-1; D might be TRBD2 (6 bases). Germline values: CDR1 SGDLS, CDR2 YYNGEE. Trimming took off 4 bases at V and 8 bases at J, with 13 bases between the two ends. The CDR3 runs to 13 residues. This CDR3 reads CASSLGGGDEQFF. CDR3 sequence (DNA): TGTGCCAGCAGCTTGGGGGGAGGCGATGAGCAGTTCTTC.

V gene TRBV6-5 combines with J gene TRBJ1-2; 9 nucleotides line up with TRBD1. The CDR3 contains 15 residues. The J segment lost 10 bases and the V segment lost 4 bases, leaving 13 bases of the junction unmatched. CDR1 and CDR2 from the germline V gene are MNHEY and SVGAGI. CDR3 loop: CASSSGTGRVSFYTF. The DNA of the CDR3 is TGTGCCAGCAGTTCCGGGACAGGGAGAGTGAGTTTCTACACCTTC.

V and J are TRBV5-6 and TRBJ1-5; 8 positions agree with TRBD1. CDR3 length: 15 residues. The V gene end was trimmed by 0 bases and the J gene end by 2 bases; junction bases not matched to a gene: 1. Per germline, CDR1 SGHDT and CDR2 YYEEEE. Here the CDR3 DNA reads TGTGCCAGCAGCTTGGCGGACAGGGGCAATCAGCCCCAGCATTTT. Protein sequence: CASSLADRGNQPQHF. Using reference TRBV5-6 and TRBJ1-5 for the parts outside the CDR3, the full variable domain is DAGVTQSPTHLIKTRGQQVTLRCSPKSGHDTVSWYQQALGQGPQFIFQYYEEEERQRGNFPDRFSGHQFPNYSSELNVNALLLGDSALYLCASSLADRGNQPQHFGDGTRLSIL.

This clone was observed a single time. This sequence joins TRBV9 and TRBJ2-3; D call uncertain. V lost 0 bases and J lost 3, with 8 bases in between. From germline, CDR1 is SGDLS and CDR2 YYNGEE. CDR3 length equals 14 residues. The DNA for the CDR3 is TGTGCCAGCAGCGTAGAAGTCCGGACAGATACGCAGTATTTT. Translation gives CASSVEVRTDTQYF.

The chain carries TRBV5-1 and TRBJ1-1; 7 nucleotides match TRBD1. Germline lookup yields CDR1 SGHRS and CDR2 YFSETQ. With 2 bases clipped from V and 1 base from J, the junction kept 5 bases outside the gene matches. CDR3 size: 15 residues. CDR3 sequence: CASSLDRATNTEAFF. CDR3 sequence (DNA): TGCGCCAGCAGCTTAGACAGGGCGACGAACACTGAAGCTTTCTTT.

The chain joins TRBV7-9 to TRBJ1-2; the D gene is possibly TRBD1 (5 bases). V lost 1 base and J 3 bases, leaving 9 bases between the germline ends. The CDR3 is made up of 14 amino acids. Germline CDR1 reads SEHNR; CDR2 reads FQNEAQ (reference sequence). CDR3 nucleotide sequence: TGTGCCAGCAGCTTAGGGAAGGGGTACTATGGCTACACCTTC. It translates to CASSLGKGYYGYTF. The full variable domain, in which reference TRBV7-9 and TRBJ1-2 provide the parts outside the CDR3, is DTGVSQNPRHKITKRGQNVTFRCDPISEHNRLYWYRQTLGQGPEFLTYFQNEAQLEKSRLLSDRFSAERPKGSFSTLEIQRTEQGDSAMYLCASSLGKGYYGYTFGSGTRLTVV.

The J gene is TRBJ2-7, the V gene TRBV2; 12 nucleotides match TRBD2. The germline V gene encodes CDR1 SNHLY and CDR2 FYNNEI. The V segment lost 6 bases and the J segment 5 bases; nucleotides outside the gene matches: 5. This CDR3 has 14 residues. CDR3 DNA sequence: TGTGCCAGCAGATGGACTAGCGGGAACGACGAGCAGTACTTC. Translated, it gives CASRWTSGNDEQYF.

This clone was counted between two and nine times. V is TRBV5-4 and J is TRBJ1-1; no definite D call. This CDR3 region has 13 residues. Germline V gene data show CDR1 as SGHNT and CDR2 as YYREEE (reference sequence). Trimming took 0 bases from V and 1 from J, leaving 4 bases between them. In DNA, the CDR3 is TGTGCCAGCAGCTTGGACACGAACACTGAAGCTTTCTTT. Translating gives CASSLDTNTEAFF.

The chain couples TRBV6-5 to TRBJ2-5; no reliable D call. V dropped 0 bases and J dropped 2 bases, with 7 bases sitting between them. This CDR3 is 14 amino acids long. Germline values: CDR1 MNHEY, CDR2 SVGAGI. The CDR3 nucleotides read TGTGCCAGCAGTTACTCCGTGTTTCAAGAGACCCAGTACTTC. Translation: CASSYSVFQETQYF.

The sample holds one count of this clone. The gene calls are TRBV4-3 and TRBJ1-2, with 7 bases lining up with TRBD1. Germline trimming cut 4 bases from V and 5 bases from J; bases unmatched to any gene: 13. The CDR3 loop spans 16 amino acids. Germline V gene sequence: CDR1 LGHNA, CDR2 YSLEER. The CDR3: CASSPTGQAAIYGYTF. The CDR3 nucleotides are TGCGCCAGCAGCCCGACCGGACAGGCTGCTATTTATGGCTACACCTTC.

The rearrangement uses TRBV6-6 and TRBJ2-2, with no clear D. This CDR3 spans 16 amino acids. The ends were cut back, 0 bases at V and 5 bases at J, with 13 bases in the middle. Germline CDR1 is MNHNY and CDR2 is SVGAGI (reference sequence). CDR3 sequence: CASSYSKAGRTGELFF. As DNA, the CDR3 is TGTGCCAGCAGTTACTCGAAAGCAGGTCGTACCGGGGAGCTGTTTTTT.

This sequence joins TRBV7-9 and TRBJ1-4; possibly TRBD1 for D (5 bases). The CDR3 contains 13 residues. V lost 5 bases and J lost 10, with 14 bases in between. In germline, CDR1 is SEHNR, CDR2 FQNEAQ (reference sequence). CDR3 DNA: TGTGCCAGCAGCCCGCGGGGCGGCCGAAAACTGTTTTTT. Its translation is CASSPRGGRKLFF. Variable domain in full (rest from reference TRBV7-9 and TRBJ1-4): DTGVSQNPRHKITKRGQNVTFRCDPISEHNRLYWYRQTLGQGPEFLTYFQNEAQLEKSRLLSDRFSAERPKGSFSTLEIQRTEQGDSAMYLCASSPRGGRKLFFGSGTQLSVL.